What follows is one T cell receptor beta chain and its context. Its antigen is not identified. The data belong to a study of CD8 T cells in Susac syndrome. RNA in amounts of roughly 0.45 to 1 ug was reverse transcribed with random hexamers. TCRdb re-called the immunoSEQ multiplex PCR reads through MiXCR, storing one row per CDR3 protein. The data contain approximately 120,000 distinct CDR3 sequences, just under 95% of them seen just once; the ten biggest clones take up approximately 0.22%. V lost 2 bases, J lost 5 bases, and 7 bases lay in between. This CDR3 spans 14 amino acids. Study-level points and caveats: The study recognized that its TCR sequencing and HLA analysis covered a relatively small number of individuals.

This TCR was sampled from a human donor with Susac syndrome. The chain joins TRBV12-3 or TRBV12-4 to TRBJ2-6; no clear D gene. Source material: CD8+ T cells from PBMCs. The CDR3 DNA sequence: TGTGCCAGCAGTTTATTGGGCTGGGCCAACGTCCTGACTTTC. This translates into CASSLLGWANVLTF.